Below, 4 T cell receptor beta chains from the same sample are listed, as sequenced in a study of blood T cell dynamics during melanoma immunotherapy. The time point denotes: week 3, after first cycle of checkpoint inhibitor. Sequenced by immunoSEQ multiplex PCR; TCRdb stores in-frame clones only, minus some. The sample comprises around 8,000 clones, approximately 85% of which are singletons, and around 4% rests with the top ten. The sample here was blood, taken from a patient treated with checkpoint blockade. The source is a human donor with melanoma.

The rearrangement links TRBV5-5 to TRBJ2-3; a possible D gene is TRBD1 (5 bases). The V end lost 3 bases, the J end lost 5 bases, and 16 bases lay between the germline ends. Germline CDR1 reads SGHKS; CDR2 reads YYEKEE (reference sequence). There are 15 residues in the CDR3. The CDR3 DNA follows: TGTGCCAGCAGCTCGCGCTCAGGGCAGGTAGATACGCAGTATTTT. Protein sequence: CASSSRSGQVDTQYF.

The gene calls are TRBV18 and TRBJ1-2; D not resolved. V was cut by 5 bases and J by 0 bases, with 13 bases left in between. Germline V gene sequence: CDR1 KGHSH, CDR2 LQKENI. The CDR3 has 15 amino acids. In nucleotides, the CDR3 is TGTGCCAGCTCAGATCTCCCAGCTACTAACTATGGCTACACCTTC. Translation gives CASSDLPATNYGYTF.

This clone was found a few times. The chain is built from TRBV19 and TRBJ1-2, with TRBD1 matching 11 bases. Trimming took 7 bases from V and 8 from J; bases not matched to a gene: 15. Germline V gives CDR1 LNHDA, CDR2 SQIVND (reference sequence). The CDR3 is 16 residues long. The CDR3 DNA sequence: TGTGCCAGTACCCTACGGACGGGACAGGGGGGACAAGGCTACACCTTC. This translates into CASTLRTGQGGQGYTF.

This chain connects TRBV19 to TRBJ2-3; 15 nucleotides match TRBD2. Per the germline V gene, CDR1 is LNHDA and CDR2 is SQIVND (reference sequence). Trimming cost V 5 bases and J 1 base; bases outside gene matches: 10. The CDR3 totals 19 residues. CDR3 DNA sequence: TGTGCCAGTAGTCCAGCGGGACTAGCGGGAGGAGAGGGCACAGATACGCAGTATTTT. This translates into CASSPAGLAGGEGTDTQYF. The entire variable domain, with the rest obtained from reference TRBV19 and TRBJ2-3, is as follows: DGGITQSPKYLFRKEGQNVTLSCEQNLNHDAMYWYRQDPGQGLRLIYYSQIVNDFQKGDIAEGYSVSREKKESFPLTVTSAQKNPTAFYLCASSPAGLAGGEGTDTQYFGPGTRLTVL.